This TCR beta chain was sequenced during a study of T cells after posttransplantation cyclophosphamide. Some clones are missing from TCRdb's copy, which holds only in-frame ones; the method was immunoSEQ multiplex PCR. Observed are about 25,000 clones, no singletons, with the top ten taking approximately 1.5%. Study findings and constraints: TRB overlap between skin or GI tissue T cells and blood was limited. Donor CD8+ memory clones often dominated recipient blood repertoires at later times.

This clone was observed at least ten times. The antigen remains unidentified. The CDR3 spans 16 residues. Sequenced sample: PBMCs. The sequence was obtained from a man aged 45-65 years in good health, CMV-negative, and a related stem cell transplant donor. This chain uses TRBV21-1 with TRBJ2-2; TRBD2 is the table's D call and was not checked against the DNA. TRBV21-1 has pseudogene status. The CDR3 nucleotides read TGTGCCAGCAGCAAAGTACCGCGGGAGTTCCCCGGGGAGCTGTTTTTT. Its translation is CASSKVPREFPGELFF.